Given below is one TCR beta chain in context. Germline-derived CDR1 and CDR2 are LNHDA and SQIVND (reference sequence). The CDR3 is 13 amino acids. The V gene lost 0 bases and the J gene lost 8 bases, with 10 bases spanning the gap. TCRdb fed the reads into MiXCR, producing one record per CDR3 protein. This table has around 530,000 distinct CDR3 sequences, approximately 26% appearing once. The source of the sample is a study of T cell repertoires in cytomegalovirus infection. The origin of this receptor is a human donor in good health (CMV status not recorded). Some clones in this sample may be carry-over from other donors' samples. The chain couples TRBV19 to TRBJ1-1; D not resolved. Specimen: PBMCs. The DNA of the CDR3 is TGTGCCAGTAGTATAGAAGTCTCTTCGGAAGCTTTCTTT. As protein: CASSIEVSSEAFF.